This passage covers 18 T cell receptor beta chains from one sample sequenced in a study of T cell changes during pregnancy in multiple sclerosis. Sequencing was performed with immunoSEQ multiplex PCR; in TCRdb, only in-frame clones are kept and a portion is missing. In the table there are 30,000 to 45,000 clones, over 75% of which are singletons. Sample: CD4+ T cells from peripheral blood mononuclear cells, taken before pregnancy. The receptor set was obtained from a female donor with multiple sclerosis, enrolled in a pregnancy study.

The V gene is TRBV5-1, the J gene TRBJ2-7; 7 nucleotides match TRBD1. Trimming at V came to 2 bases and at J to 6 bases, leaving 5 bases not matched to a gene. The CDR3 sequence is 13 residues long. Germline values: CDR1 SGHRS, CDR2 YFSETQ. CDR3 amino acids: CASSLLQGVEQYF. The CDR3, as DNA: TGCGCCAGCAGCTTATTGCAGGGGGTCGAGCAGTACTTC.

This rearrangement joins TRBV7-2 to TRBJ2-1; a weak D match, TRBD2 (6 bases). This CDR3 spans 16 amino acids. The V gene lost 5 bases and the J gene lost 2 bases, with 16 bases spanning the gap. Germline CDR1 reads SGHTA; CDR2 reads FQGNSA. CDR3 sequence (DNA): TGTGCCAGCAGCCCAGAGGCCGGGACTCCCTACAATGAGCAGTTCTTC. Translated, it gives CASSPEAGTPYNEQFF.

This chain links TRBV9 with TRBJ2-3; D is perhaps TRBD2 (6 bases). V was shortened by 3 bases and J by 6 bases, with 23 bases between the two germline ends. Germline V gene data show CDR1 as SGDLS and CDR2 as YYNGEE. The CDR3 loop spans 17 amino acids. The DNA of the CDR3 is TGTGCCAGCAGCGGACAACTTCCGGGCCGCGGGGAGGATACGCAGTATTTT. Encoded protein: CASSGQLPGRGEDTQYF. The whole variable domain, filled in from reference TRBV9 and TRBJ2-3, reads DSGVTQTPKHLITATGQRVTLRCSPRSGDLSVYWYQQSLDQGLQFLIQYYNGEERAKGNILERFSAQQFPDLHSELNLSSLELGDSALYFCASSGQLPGRGEDTQYFGPGTRLTVL.

The chain combines TRBV11-3 with TRBJ2-1; 9 positions agree with TRBD2. This CDR3 has 15 amino acids. With 6 bases clipped from V and 10 bases from J, the junction kept 13 bases outside the gene matches. The V gene's germline CDR1 is SGHNT and CDR2 YENEEA. CDR3 DNA: TGTGCCAGCAGGTCTAGCAGGGGAGCGGGAGGCGAGCAGTTCTTC. This sequence encodes CASRSSRGAGGEQFF.

This clone appeared a few times. The V call is TRBV30, the J call TRBJ1-1, with D perhaps matching TRBD1 (6 bases). The germline V gene has CDR1 GTSNPN and CDR2 SVGIG (reference sequence). V lost 5 bases and J 0 bases, leaving 7 bases between the germline ends. The CDR3 totals 12 residues. The chain's CDR3 is CAWDRMNTEAFF. The CDR3 coding sequence is TGTGCCTGGGACAGGATGAACACTGAAGCTTTCTTT.

The chain couples TRBV9 to TRBJ2-2; 7 bases match TRBD1. V was pared by 6 bases and J by 4 bases, with 12 bases of the junction left unmatched. The germline CDR1 and CDR2 sequences are SGDLS and YYNGEE. The CDR3 length is 16 residues. The CDR3 protein is CASTSRQGASTGELFF. In DNA, the CDR3 is TGTGCCAGCACCTCCCGACAGGGCGCGAGCACCGGGGAGCTGTTTTTT.

The gene calls are TRBV30 and TRBJ1-5; D is possibly TRBD1 (6 bases). With 2 bases removed from V and 5 bases from J, the gap between germline ends came to 10 bases. Germline CDR1 and CDR2: GTSNPN and SVGIG (reference sequence). The CDR3 totals 13 residues. CDR3 nucleotides: TGTGCCTGGAGTAGGGCAGGGGATCAGCCCCAGCATTTT. Translated: CAWSRAGDQPQHF.

The chain joins TRBV4-1 to TRBJ1-6; 7 bases are a match to TRBD1. This CDR3 comprises 15 residues. The ends lost 4 bases at V and 7 bases at J; junction bases unmatched: 7. CDR1 is MGHRA, CDR2 YSYEKL, per germline. The CDR3 nucleotides read TGCGCCAGCAGCCCTCGGACAGGAGAGAATTCACCCCTCCACTTT. Its translation is CASSPRTGENSPLHF.

The rearrangement links TRBV5-6 to TRBJ2-7; 7 bases match TRBD1. Germline V gene data show CDR1 as SGHDT and CDR2 as YYEEEE. The CDR3 is made up of 14 amino acids. The V segment lost 2 bases and the J segment 2 bases; nucleotides outside the gene matches: 4. The CDR3 nucleotides read TGTGCCAGCAGCTTAACAGGGGATACCTACGAGCAGTACTTC. Residues: CASSLTGDTYEQYF.

The chain has TRBV7-9 and TRBJ2-1; TRBD2 matches 13 bases. The CDR3 consists of 16 residues. J gave up 7 bases and V 5 bases, and 8 bases lay outside the gene matches. CDR1 and CDR2 from the germline V gene are SEHNR and FQNEAQ (reference sequence). CDR3 in amino acids: CASSASGLAGKNEQFF. In nucleotides, the CDR3 is TGTGCCAGCAGCGCCTCGGGACTAGCGGGAAAAAATGAGCAGTTCTTC.

The V call is TRBV5-1, the J call TRBJ2-1, with 11 nucleotides matching TRBD1. The V segment lost 2 bases and the J segment 9 bases; nucleotides outside the gene matches: 4. Germline loops: CDR1 SGHRS, CDR2 YFSETQ. The CDR3 spans 14 residues. DNA of the CDR3: TGCGCCAGCAGCTTAGGGACAGGGGGTTTTGAGCAGTTCTTC. It codes for CASSLGTGGFEQFF.

V usage is TRBV9 and J usage is TRBJ1-3; 7 nucleotides match TRBD1. CDR3 length equals 14 residues. The J segment lost 4 bases and the V segment lost 3 bases, leaving 4 bases of the junction unmatched. Germline CDR1 SGDLS, CDR2 YYNGEE. DNA of the CDR3: TGTGCCAGCAGCGCGACAGGGACCGGAAACACCATATATTTT. Translating it yields CASSATGTGNTIYF.

The gene calls are TRBV5-4 and TRBJ2-5, with 7 bases lining up with TRBD1. Germline loops: CDR1 SGHNT, CDR2 YYREEE (reference sequence). The CDR3 length is 13 residues. V trimming: 0 bases; J trimming: 4 bases; junction bases outside the gene matches: 0. CDR3 sequence (DNA): TGTGCCAGCAGCTTGGACAGGGGAGAGACCCAGTACTTC. It codes for CASSLDRGETQYF.

The V and J genes are TRBV7-2 and TRBJ2-3; a possible D gene is TRBD2 (5 bases). The V end was cut by 3 bases, the J end by 2 bases, with 12 bases between. Looked up from germline, CDR1 is SGHTA and CDR2 is FQGNSA. The CDR3 sequence is 15 residues long. CDR3 sequence reads: CASSFASLVTDTQYF. In nucleotides, the CDR3 is TGTGCCAGCAGCTTCGCTAGCCTCGTCACAGATACGCAGTATTTT.

V gene TRBV27 combines with J gene TRBJ2-2, with D possibly being TRBD1 (5 bases). Per germline, CDR1 MNHEY and CDR2 SMNVEV (reference sequence). The ends were cut back, 3 bases at V and 5 bases at J, with 16 bases in the middle. The CDR3 covers 16 residues. CDR3 protein: CASSLWGRVGTGELFF. The CDR3 bases are TGTGCCAGCAGTTTGTGGGGCAGGGTGGGAACCGGGGAGCTGTTTTTT.

This chain links TRBV7-2 with TRBJ2-1; the match to TRBD1 covers 7 bases. Trimming at V came to 5 bases and at J to 2 bases, leaving 6 bases not matched to a gene. The CDR3 is 15 residues long. Per the germline V gene, CDR1 is SGHTA and CDR2 is FQGNSA. The CDR3 coding sequence is TGTGCCAGCAGCGTACCCGGGACAGCCTACAATGAGCAGTTCTTC. This codes for CASSVPGTAYNEQFF.

The V gene is TRBV5-4, the J gene TRBJ2-7; 7 positions agree with TRBD1. The CDR3 extends over 12 amino acids. Losses at the gene ends were 3 bases for V and 9 bases for J; bases not matched to a gene: 6. Germline values: CDR1 SGHNT, CDR2 YYREEE (reference sequence). The CDR3 protein is CASSSTGTWQYF. The CDR3 coding sequence is TGTGCCAGCAGCTCGACAGGGACATGGCAGTACTTC.

V and J are TRBV6-1 and TRBJ2-7; D might be TRBD2 (6 bases). With 8 bases removed from V and 0 bases from J, the gap between germline ends came to 11 bases. There are 13 residues in the CDR3. Germline CDR1 reads MNHNS; CDR2 reads SASEGT. The CDR3 protein is CASLRRDSYEQYF. CDR3 in DNA: TGTGCCAGCCTCCGGAGGGACTCCTACGAGCAGTACTTC.